This note documents a single T cell receptor (beta chain) sequence. Its antigen remains unknown. Reverse transcribing all isolated RNA meant expressed TCRB transcripts were sequenced. The data were produced by immunoSEQ multiplex PCR, yet TCRdb's version contains in-frame clones alone and is incomplete. The sample yields hundreds of thousands of clones, over 9.5% seen once. This CDR3 region has 13 residues. Germline CDR1 is SEHNR and CDR2 is FQNEAQ (reference sequence). Trimming cost V 4 bases and J 5 bases; bases outside gene matches: 1. These data are taken from a study of beta chain features in type 1 diabetes. General study points: Possible PCR preference for shorter templates applied equally to patients and controls.

This sequence originates from a man aged 18-30 years in good health. The sequenced material came from naive CD4+ T cells from blood. The rearrangement uses TRBV7-9 and TRBJ1-2, with 10 bases matching TRBD1. CDR3 region: CASSWGQGYGYTF. Written as DNA, the CDR3 is TGTGCCAGCAGCTGGGGACAGGGGTATGGCTACACCTTC.